The TCR beta chain under discussion was sequenced for a study of blood T cells in healthy people across ages. Per the germline V gene, CDR1 is DFQATT and CDR2 is SNEGSKA (reference sequence). With 6 bases clipped from V and 4 bases from J, the junction kept 10 bases outside the gene matches. The CDR3 length is 15 residues. Combining a sample-barcoded 5' primer with a J-beta primer mix, a second PCR ran for roughly 7 to 12 cycles. From the 5' RACE reads, TCRdb called clonotypes with MiXCR, one entry per CDR3 protein. The table lists about 630,000 distinct CDR3 sequences, roughly 20% of them singletons. This clonotype was counted between two and nine times.

The sequence was collected from a man between 65 and 85 years old in good health. The V gene is TRBV20-1, the J gene TRBJ2-2; 8 bases match TRBD1. The sequenced material came from blood. The CDR3 nucleotides read TGCAGTGCGCAGGGGGGACAGGCGAGCACCGGGGAGCTGTTTTTT. Translation: CSAQGGQASTGELFF.